A single sample gave rise to the 26 T cell receptor beta chains below, sequenced in a study of blood T cell repertoires in COVID-19. Sequenced by immunoSEQ multiplex PCR; TCRdb stores in-frame clones only, minus some. The table includes over 300,000 clones, nearly 90% detected once. The sample taken for sequencing was peripheral blood. The receptors were gathered from a man between 18 and 35 years old with active or convalescent COVID-19.

V gene TRBV5-1 combines with J gene TRBJ1-1, with D perhaps matching TRBD1 (5 bases). The V gene's germline CDR1 is SGHRS and CDR2 YFSETQ. The CDR3 sequence is 13 residues long. Deletions cut 8 bases from V and 2 bases from J, with 13 bases between. CDR3 residues: CASSAQGNTEAFF. The CDR3, as DNA: TGCGCCAGTTCAGCCCAGGGCAACACTGAAGCTTTCTTT.

V gene TRBV28 combines with J gene TRBJ1-2, with TRBD1 identical over 7 bases. CDR1 is MDHEN, CDR2 SYDVKM, per germline. There are 13 residues in the CDR3. Trimming removed 10 bases from V and 8 bases from J; junction bases left unmatched: 13. CDR3 sequence (DNA): TGTGCCACCCGTAACGACAGGGTAATAGGCTACACCTTC. As protein: CATRNDRVIGYTF.

V and J are TRBV29-1 and TRBJ2-1; the match to TRBD1 covers 8 bases. The CDR3 is made up of 13 amino acids. The germline V gene encodes CDR1 SQVTM and CDR2 ANQGSEA. J lost 7 bases, V lost 8 bases, and 10 bases had no gene match. CDR3 nucleotides: TGCAGCACAGAGAGACAGGGGATGAATGAGCAGTTCTTC. Protein sequence: CSTERQGMNEQFF.

In this sample, this clone turned up a few times. Germline is not matched at one junction end, which may reflect a read error. The chain recombines TRBV5-6 with TRBJ2-7, with TRBD1 as a possible D gene (6 bases). Germline V lookup: CDR1 SGHDT, CDR2 YYEEEE. The CDR3 covers 14 residues. CDR3: CASTLGPGVDEQYF. The CDR3 bases are TGTGCCAGCACCTTGGGGCCAGGGGTTGACGAGCAGTACTTC. Full variable domain (remainder filled in from reference TRBV5-6 and TRBJ2-7): DAGVTQSPTHLIKTRGQQVTLRCSPKSGHDTVSWYQQALGQGPQFIFQYYEEEERQRGNFPDRFSGHQFPNYSSELNVNALLLGDSALYLCASTLGPGVDEQYFGPGTRLTVT.

As concerns this clone: The sample has other DNA sequences that encode this CDR3 too. The rearrangement joins TRBV7-2 to TRBJ1-1; D remains unclear. Germline CDR1 is SGHTA and CDR2 is FQGNSA. The CDR3 extends over 13 amino acids. V lost 3 bases and J lost 0, with 5 bases in between. The DNA for the CDR3 is TGTGCCAGCAGCTTCTCGGTGAACACTGAAGCTTTCTTT. Residues: CASSFSVNTEAFF.

The rearrangement uses TRBV19 and TRBJ1-3; D is unresolved. Trimming left V 6 bases short and J 2 bases short, with 14 bases between. The length of the CDR3 is 15 residues. Looked up from germline, CDR1 is LNHDA and CDR2 is SQIVND (reference sequence). CDR3 sequence: CASRGLGRTGNTIYF. Written as DNA, the CDR3 is TGTGCCAGTAGGGGCCTAGGGAGGACTGGAAACACCATATATTTT.

This chain links TRBV4-3 with TRBJ1-5; perhaps TRBD1 as D (5 bases). CDR1 is LGHNA and CDR2 is YSLEER in the germline V gene. Between the trimmed V and J ends, which lost 1 base and 2 bases, there was a span of 9 bases. The CDR3 sequence is 15 residues long. The CDR3 bases are TGCGCCAGCAGCCAAGGGGGGGAGGGCAATCAGCCCCAGCATTTT. As protein: CASSQGGEGNQPQHF.

The chain uses TRBV27 and TRBJ2-7; possibly TRBD2 for D (7 bases). V lost 6 bases to trimming and J lost 0 bases, with 18 bases between them. CDR1 and CDR2 from the germline V gene are MNHEY and SMNVEV (reference sequence). This CDR3 is 16 amino acids long. CDR3 residues: CASRLHRAGASYEQYF. For the CDR3, the DNA is TGTGCCAGCAGACTTCACCGCGCGGGGGCCTCCTACGAGCAGTACTTC.

This chain links TRBV5-8 with TRBJ1-6; no clear D gene. Germline CDR1 and CDR2: SGHTS and YDEGEE. Trimming shortened V by 2 bases and J by 1 base, and 7 bases separated the two germline ends. CDR3 length: 15 residues. The CDR3 nucleotides read TGTGCCAGCAGCTTCGTTTTTTCCTATAATTCACCCCTCCACTTT. Its translation is CASSFVFSYNSPLHF.

J is TRBJ2-7 and V is TRBV27; TRBD1 might be the D (6 bases). Germline lookup yields CDR1 MNHEY and CDR2 SMNVEV (reference sequence). V lost 8 bases, J lost 3 bases, and 14 bases lay in between. The CDR3 runs 13 residues. The CDR3 reads CASSWTADYEQYF. CDR3 DNA: TGTGCCAGCTCCTGGACAGCGGACTACGAGCAGTACTTC.

This clone was counted a single time. The J gene is TRBJ2-7, the V gene TRBV25-1; maybe TRBD1 (6 bases). CDR1 and CDR2 (germline): MGHDK, SYGVNS. Trimming cost V 1 base and J 4 bases, with 11 bases left between them. The CDR3 totals 14 residues. CDR3 residues: CASSESGTRYEQYF. The CDR3 DNA is TGTGCCAGCAGTGAATCCGGGACAAGGTACGAGCAGTACTTC.

The chain joins TRBV4-3 to TRBJ2-1; the match to TRBD2 covers 15 bases. Germline CDR1 reads LGHNA; CDR2 reads YSLEER. V lost 0 bases to trimming and J lost 8 bases; unmatched junction nucleotides: 5. This CDR3 has 17 residues. CDR3 DNA sequence: TGCGCCAGCAGCCAAGATAGGACTAGCGGGAGGGTATATGAGCAGTTCTTC. The encoded protein is CASSQDRTSGRVYEQFF.

The chain is built from TRBV9 and TRBJ1-5; 7 nucleotides match TRBD1. Germline V gene sequence: CDR1 SGDLS, CDR2 YYNGEE. V lost 4 bases, J lost 6 bases, and 7 bases stayed unmatched. The CDR3 extends over 14 amino acids. CDR3 bases: TGTGCCAGCAGCCCGACAGGGAAAAGTCAGCCCCAGCATTTT. It specifies CASSPTGKSQPQHF. The whole variable domain, remainder taken from reference TRBV9 and TRBJ1-5, is DSGVTQTPKHLITATGQRVTLRCSPRSGDLSVYWYQQSLDQGLQFLIQYYNGEERAKGNILERFSAQQFPDLHSELNLSSLELGDSALYFCASSPTGKSQPQHFGDGTRLSIL.

This clone was observed a few times. The genes are TRBV5-5 and TRBJ2-2; 7 bases agree with TRBD2. Germline V lookup: CDR1 SGHKS, CDR2 YYEKEE (reference sequence). The CDR3 is 14 amino acids. Losses at the gene ends were 3 bases for V and 4 bases for J; bases not matched to a gene: 3. CDR3 in amino acids: CASSSWTSTGELFF. DNA of the CDR3: TGTGCCAGCAGCTCCTGGACTAGCACCGGGGAGCTGTTTTTT.

The chain recombines TRBV6-2 or TRBV6-3 with TRBJ2-3, with 10 bases matching TRBD2. Per the germline V gene, CDR1 is MNHEY and CDR2 is SVGEGT. The CDR3 runs 17 residues. The trim removed 4 bases at V and 0 bases at J, leaving 7 bases unmatched. The CDR3 coding sequence is TGTGCCAGCAGTTTAGCGGGAGGACGTTCTAGCACAGATACGCAGTATTTT. This codes for CASSLAGGRSSTDTQYF.

The chain employs TRBV28 and TRBJ1-4; a possible D gene is TRBD1 (5 bases). CDR1 is MDHEN and CDR2 is SYDVKM in the germline V gene. The CDR3 totals 14 residues. The ends were cut back, 6 bases at V and 0 bases at J, with 8 bases in the middle. This CDR3 is CASRTAATNEKLFF. The CDR3 DNA is TGTGCCAGCAGGACAGCTGCAACTAATGAAAAACTGTTTTTT.

This clone was seen once. This chain connects TRBV19 to TRBJ2-1; 11 positions match TRBD1. The CDR3 contains 15 residues. Trimming took 4 bases from V and 2 from J; bases not matched to a gene: 1. CDR1 is LNHDA, CDR2 SQIVND, per germline (reference sequence). The DNA of the CDR3 is TGTGCCAGTAGTACGGACAGGGGGCCCTACAATGAGCAGTTCTTC. This encodes CASSTDRGPYNEQFF.

The chain is built from TRBV5-8 and TRBJ2-1, with a tentative D call TRBD1 (7 bases). CDR1 SGHTS and CDR2 YDEGEE come from the germline V gene. V lost 6 bases to trimming and J lost 3 bases, with 19 bases between them. The CDR3 is 16 residues long. The CDR3 loop reads CASTPWGRGVYNEQFF. CDR3 nucleotide sequence: TGTGCCAGCACTCCCTGGGGCAGGGGGGTCTACAATGAGCAGTTCTTC.

In nucleotides, the CDR3 is TGTGCCAGCAGTTACACCATCACAGGGGTATACGAGCAGTACTTC. Protein sequence: CASSYTITGVYEQYF. The chain combines TRBV11-1 with TRBJ2-7; 7 bases match TRBD1. The CDR3 is 15 residues long. Losses at the gene ends were 6 bases for V and 4 bases for J; bases not matched to a gene: 12. CDR1 is SGHAT, CDR2 FQDESV, per germline (reference sequence).

The V and J genes are TRBV18 and TRBJ1-5, with 8 bases identical to TRBD1. CDR1 is KGHSH and CDR2 is LQKENI in the germline V gene. This CDR3 has 13 amino acids. The trim removed 4 bases at V and 11 bases at J, leaving 7 bases unmatched. The CDR3 nucleotides are TGTGCCAGCTCACGTGGACAGGGTGGGACCCAGCATTTT. Amino acids: CASSRGQGGTQHF.

This chain links TRBV28 with TRBJ1-2; 9 nucleotides match TRBD1. The trim removed 5 bases at V and 5 bases at J, leaving 6 bases unmatched. This CDR3 comprises 14 residues. Per the germline V gene, CDR1 is MDHEN and CDR2 is SYDVKM. DNA for the CDR3: TGTGCCAGCAGTATGCTACAGGGGGCGTATGGCTACACCTTC. Translated, it gives CASSMLQGAYGYTF.

The rearrangement links TRBV7-2 to TRBJ2-1; TRBD2 aligns across 7 bases. This CDR3 has 16 amino acids. Germline CDR1 is SGHTA and CDR2 is FQGNSA. Germline trimming cut 5 bases from V and 1 base from J; bases unmatched to any gene: 8. In DNA, the CDR3 is TGTGCCAGCAGCACCTTAGCGGGCCGTTCCTACAATGAGCAGTTCTTC. Translating it yields CASSTLAGRSYNEQFF.

The chain joins TRBV6-5 to TRBJ1-6, with D possibly being TRBD1 (6 bases). V was trimmed by 11 bases and J by 10 bases, leaving 24 bases between them. The CDR3 has 15 amino acids. Germline V gene data show CDR1 as MNHEY and CDR2 as SVGAGI. The CDR3 sequence: CAARGRRGERSPLHF. The CDR3 bases are TGTGCCGCCAGGGGCCGCCGAGGGGAACGATCACCCCTCCACTTT.

The J gene is TRBJ2-7, the V gene TRBV7-9; D is possibly TRBD1 (6 bases). There are 13 residues in the CDR3. V lost 3 bases, J lost 4 bases, and 10 bases lay in between. Per germline, CDR1 SEHNR and CDR2 FQNEAQ (reference sequence). For the CDR3, the DNA is TGTGCCAGCAGCTTCACAGGGATGTACGAGCAGTACTTC. It is translated as CASSFTGMYEQYF.

The chain recombines TRBV18 with TRBJ1-1; a possible D gene is TRBD1 (5 bases). V was pared by 2 bases and J by 2 bases, with 12 bases between. The CDR3 extends over 15 amino acids. CDR1 and CDR2 (germline): KGHSH, LQKENI. The CDR3 DNA sequence: TGTGCCAGCTCACCATACCGGGGGTTAAACACTGAAGCTTTCTTT. Translation: CASSPYRGLNTEAFF.

The chain recombines TRBV4-2 with TRBJ2-2; 7 bases fit TRBD2. The germline CDR1 and CDR2 sequences are LGHNA and YNFKEQ. The CDR3 runs 16 residues. The V and J ends lost 0 bases and 7 bases, in that order; junction bases with no gene match: 8. The CDR3 sequence is CASSQETSPPVGELFF. The DNA for the CDR3 is TGTGCCAGCAGCCAAGAGACTAGCCCCCCGGTCGGGGAGCTGTTTTTT.